This entry is about one T cell receptor (beta chain). The source of the sample is a study of shared clonotypes between healthy human individuals. Study information: Per donor, three plates held CD4 naive cells, three held CD4 memory, two held CD8 naive and one held CD8 memory.

The repertoire was sequenced with immunoSEQ multiplex PCR; TCRdb's copy has only in-frame clones and lacks some. The sample has fewer than 2.5 million clones, over 85% seen once. The CDR3 has 18 amino acids. The V and J ends lost 5 bases and 0 bases, in that order; junction bases with no gene match: 10. Germline V gene lookup returns CDR1 SEHNR and CDR2 FQNEAQ (reference sequence). CD4+ cells underwent separation, giving CD45RA+ naive and CD45RA-negative memory subsets. The sequence was obtained from a man aged 18 to 29 in good health. Some clones in this sample may be carry-over from other donors' samples. The chain couples TRBV7-9 to TRBJ2-6, with TRBD1 matching over 7 bases. The specimen was naive CD4+ T cells from PBMCs. Subset reported: CD45RA+ positively selected. In nucleotides, the CDR3 is TGTGCCAGCAGCCTAGGGGACAGTTCTCTCTCTGGGGCCAACGTCCTGACTTTC. Residues: CASSLGDSSLSGANVLTF.